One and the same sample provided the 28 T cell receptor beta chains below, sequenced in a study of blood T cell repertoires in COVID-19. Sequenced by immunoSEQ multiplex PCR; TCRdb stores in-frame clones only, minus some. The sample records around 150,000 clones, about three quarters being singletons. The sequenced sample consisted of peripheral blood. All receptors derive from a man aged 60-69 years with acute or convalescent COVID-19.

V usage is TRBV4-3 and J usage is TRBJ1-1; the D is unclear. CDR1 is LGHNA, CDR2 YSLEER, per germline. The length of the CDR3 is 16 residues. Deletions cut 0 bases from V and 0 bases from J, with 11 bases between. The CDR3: CASSQDVTFLNTEAFF. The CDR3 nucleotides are TGCGCCAGCAGCCAAGATGTGACATTCCTGAACACTGAAGCTTTCTTT.

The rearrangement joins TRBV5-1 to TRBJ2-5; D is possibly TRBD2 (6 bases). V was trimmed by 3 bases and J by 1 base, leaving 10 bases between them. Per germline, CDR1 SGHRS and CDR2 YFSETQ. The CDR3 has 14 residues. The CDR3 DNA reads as TGCGCCAGCAGCTGGGACTCCCTCCAAGAGACCCAGTACTTC. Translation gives CASSWDSLQETQYF.

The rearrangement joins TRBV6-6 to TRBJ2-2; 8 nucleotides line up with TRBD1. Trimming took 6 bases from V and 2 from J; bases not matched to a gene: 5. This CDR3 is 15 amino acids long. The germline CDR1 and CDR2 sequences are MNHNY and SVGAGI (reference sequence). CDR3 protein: CASRKDRGNTGELFF. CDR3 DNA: TGTGCCAGCAGAAAAGACAGGGGAAACACCGGGGAGCTGTTTTTT.

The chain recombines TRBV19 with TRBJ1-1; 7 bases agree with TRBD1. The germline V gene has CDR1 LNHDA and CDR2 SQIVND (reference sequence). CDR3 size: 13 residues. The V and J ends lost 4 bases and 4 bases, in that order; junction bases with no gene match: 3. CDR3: CASSTKGATEAFF. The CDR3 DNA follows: TGTGCCAGTAGTACCAAGGGGGCCACTGAAGCTTTCTTT.

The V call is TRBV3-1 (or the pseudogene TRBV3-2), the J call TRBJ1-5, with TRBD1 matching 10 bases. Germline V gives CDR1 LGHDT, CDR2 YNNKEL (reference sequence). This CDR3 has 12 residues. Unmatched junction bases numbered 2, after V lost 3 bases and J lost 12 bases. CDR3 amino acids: CASSQTGGGQHF. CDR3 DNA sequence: TGTGCCAGCAGCCAGACAGGGGGCGGCCAGCATTTT.

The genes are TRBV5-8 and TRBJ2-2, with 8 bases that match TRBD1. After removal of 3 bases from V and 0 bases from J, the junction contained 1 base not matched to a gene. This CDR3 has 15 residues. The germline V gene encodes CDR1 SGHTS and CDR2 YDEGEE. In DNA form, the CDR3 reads TGTGCCAGCAGCTCAGGGGGCGCGAACACCGGGGAGCTGTTTTTT. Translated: CASSSGGANTGELFF.

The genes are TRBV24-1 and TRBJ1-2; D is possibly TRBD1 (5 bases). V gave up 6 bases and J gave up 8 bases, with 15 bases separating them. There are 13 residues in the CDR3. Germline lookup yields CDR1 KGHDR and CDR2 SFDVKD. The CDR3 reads CATSKTASGGYTF. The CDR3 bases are TGTGCCACCAGTAAGACAGCTTCGGGCGGCTACACCTTC.

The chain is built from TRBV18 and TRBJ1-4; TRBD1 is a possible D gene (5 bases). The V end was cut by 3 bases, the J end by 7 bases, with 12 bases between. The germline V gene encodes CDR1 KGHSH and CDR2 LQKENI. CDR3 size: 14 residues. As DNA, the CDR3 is TGTGCCAGCTCACCGCGGGGGATTGGTGAAAAACTGTTTTTT. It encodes CASSPRGIGEKLFF.

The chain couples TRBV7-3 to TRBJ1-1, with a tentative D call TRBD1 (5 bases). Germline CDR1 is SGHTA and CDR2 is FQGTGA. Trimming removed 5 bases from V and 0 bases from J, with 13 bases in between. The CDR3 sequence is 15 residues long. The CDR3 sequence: CASSPTVDLNTEAFF. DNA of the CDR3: TGTGCCAGCAGCCCGACAGTTGACCTGAACACTGAAGCTTTCTTT.

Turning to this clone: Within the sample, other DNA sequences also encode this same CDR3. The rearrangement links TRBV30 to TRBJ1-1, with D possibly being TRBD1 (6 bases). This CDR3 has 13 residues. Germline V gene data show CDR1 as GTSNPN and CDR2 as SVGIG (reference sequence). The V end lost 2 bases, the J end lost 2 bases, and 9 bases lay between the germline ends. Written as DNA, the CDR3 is TGTGCCTGGAGTCTGACAGGCAACACTGAAGCTTTCTTT. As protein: CAWSLTGNTEAFF.

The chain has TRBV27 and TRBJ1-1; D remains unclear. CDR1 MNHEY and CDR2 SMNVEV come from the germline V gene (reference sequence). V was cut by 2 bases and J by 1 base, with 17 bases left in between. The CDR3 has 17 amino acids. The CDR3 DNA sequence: TGTGCCAGCAGTTTACAGATGTTGACACCCGGGAACACTGAAGCTTTCTTT. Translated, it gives CASSLQMLTPGNTEAFF.

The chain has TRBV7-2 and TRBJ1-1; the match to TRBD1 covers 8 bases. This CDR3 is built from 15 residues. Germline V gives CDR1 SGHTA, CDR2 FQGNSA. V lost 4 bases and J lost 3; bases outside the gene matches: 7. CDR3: CASSSRETGDTEAFF. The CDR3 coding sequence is TGTGCCAGCAGCTCTAGGGAGACAGGGGACACTGAAGCTTTCTTT.

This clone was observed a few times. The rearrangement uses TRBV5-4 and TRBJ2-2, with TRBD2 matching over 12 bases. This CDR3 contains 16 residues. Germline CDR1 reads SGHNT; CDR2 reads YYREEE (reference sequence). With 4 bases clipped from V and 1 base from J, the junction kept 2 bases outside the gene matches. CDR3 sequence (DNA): TGTGCCAGCAGCGCGGGACTAGCGGGGAACACCGGGGAGCTGTTTTTT. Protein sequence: CASSAGLAGNTGELFF.

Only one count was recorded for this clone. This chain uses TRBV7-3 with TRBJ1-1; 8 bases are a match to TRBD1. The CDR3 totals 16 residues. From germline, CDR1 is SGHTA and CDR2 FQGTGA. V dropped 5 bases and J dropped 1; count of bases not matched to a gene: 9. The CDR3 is CASSLRSGTGNTEAFF. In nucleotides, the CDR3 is TGTGCCAGCAGCCTACGATCCGGGACAGGGAACACTGAAGCTTTCTTT.

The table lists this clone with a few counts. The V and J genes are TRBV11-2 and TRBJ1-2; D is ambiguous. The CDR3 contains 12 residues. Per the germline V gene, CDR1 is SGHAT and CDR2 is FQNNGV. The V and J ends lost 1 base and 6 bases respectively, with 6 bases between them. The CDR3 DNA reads TGTGCCAGCAGCTTAGTGGGAGATGGCTACACCTTC. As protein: CASSLVGDGYTF.

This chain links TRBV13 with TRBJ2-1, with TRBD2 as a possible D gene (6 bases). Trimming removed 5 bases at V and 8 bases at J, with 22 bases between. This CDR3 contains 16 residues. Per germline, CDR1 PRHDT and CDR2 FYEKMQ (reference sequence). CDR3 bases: TGTGCCAGCAGCCCACGGACGGGGTGGAGGGTCGATGAGCAGTTCTTC. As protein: CASSPRTGWRVDEQFF.

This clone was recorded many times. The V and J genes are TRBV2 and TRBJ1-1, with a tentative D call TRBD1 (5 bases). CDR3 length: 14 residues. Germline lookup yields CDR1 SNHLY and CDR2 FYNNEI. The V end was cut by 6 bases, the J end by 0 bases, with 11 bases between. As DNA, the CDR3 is TGTGCCAGCAGGGACAACTCTATGAACACTGAAGCTTTCTTT. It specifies CASRDNSMNTEAFF.

CDR3 sequence reads: CASSLVIDDQGYGYTF. The CDR3 DNA is TGTGCCAGCAGCCTAGTTATTGACGATCAGGGCTATGGCTACACCTTC. The chain carries TRBV7-9 and TRBJ1-2; tentatively, D is TRBD1 (5 bases). V was cut by 5 bases and J by 4 bases, with 20 bases left in between. This CDR3 comprises 16 residues. Germline CDR1 SEHNR, CDR2 FQNEAQ (reference sequence).

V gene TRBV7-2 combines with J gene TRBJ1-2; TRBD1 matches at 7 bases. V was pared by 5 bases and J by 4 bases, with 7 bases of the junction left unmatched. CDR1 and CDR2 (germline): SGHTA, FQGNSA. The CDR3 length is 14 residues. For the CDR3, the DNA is TGTGCCAGCAGCCAGAGGGACAGCGTCTATGGCTACACCTTC. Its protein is CASSQRDSVYGYTF. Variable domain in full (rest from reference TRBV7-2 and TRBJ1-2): GAGVSQSPSNKVTEKGKDVELRCDPISGHTALYWYRQSLGQGLEFLIYFQGNSAPDKSGLPSDRFSAERTGGSVSTLTIQRTQQEDSAVYLCASSQRDSVYGYTFGSGTRLTVV.

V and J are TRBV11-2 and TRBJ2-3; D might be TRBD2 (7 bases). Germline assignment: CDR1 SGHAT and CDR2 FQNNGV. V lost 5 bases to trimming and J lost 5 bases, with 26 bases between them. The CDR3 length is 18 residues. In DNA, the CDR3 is TGTGCCAGCAGCCACCTTAGCAAGGGGGGGGCCGTAGGAGATACGCAGTATTTT. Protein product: CASSHLSKGGAVGDTQYF.

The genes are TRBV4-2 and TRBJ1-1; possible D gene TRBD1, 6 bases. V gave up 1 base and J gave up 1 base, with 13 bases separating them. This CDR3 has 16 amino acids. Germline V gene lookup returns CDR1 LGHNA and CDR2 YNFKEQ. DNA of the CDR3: TGTGCCAGCAGCCAAGTGGCGACAGGTCCGAACACTGAAGCTTTCTTT. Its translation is CASSQVATGPNTEAFF.

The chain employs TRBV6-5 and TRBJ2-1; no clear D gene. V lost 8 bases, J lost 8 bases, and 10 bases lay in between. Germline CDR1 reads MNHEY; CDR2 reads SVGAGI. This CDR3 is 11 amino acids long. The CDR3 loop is CASPFRHEQFF. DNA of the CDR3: TGTGCCAGCCCGTTTCGTCATGAGCAGTTCTTC.

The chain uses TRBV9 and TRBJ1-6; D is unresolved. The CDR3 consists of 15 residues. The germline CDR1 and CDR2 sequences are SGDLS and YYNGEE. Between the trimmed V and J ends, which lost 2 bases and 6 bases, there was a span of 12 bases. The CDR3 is CASSVGPPPNSPLHF. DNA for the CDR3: TGTGCCAGCAGCGTTGGGCCCCCCCCTAATTCACCCCTCCACTTT.

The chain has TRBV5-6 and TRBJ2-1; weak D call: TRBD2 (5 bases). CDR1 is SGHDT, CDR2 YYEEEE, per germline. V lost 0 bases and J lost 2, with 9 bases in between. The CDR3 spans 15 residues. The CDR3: CASSLAGSPYNEQFF. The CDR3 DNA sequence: TGTGCCAGCAGCTTGGCGGGGTCCCCCTACAATGAGCAGTTCTTC.

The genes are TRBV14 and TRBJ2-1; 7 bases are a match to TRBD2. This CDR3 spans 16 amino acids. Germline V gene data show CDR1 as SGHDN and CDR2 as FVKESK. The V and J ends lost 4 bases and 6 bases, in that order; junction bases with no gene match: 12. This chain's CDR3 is CASSPYLGGGGNEQFF. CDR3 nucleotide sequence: TGTGCCAGCAGCCCGTACTTGGGCGGGGGAGGCAATGAGCAGTTCTTC.

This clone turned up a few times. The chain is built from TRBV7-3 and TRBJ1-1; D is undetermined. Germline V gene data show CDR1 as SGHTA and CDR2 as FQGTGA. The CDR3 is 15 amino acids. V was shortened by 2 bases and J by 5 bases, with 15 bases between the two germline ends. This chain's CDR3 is CASSLYTRAGTEAFF. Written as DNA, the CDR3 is TGTGCCAGCAGCTTATACACGAGGGCAGGAACTGAAGCTTTCTTT.

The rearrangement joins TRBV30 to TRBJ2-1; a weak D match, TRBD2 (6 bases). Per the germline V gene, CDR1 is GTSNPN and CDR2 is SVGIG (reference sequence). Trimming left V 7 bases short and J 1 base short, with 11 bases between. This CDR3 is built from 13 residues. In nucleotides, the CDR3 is TGTGCCTCCTCGGGACTGTCCTACAATGAGCAGTTCTTC. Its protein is CASSGLSYNEQFF.

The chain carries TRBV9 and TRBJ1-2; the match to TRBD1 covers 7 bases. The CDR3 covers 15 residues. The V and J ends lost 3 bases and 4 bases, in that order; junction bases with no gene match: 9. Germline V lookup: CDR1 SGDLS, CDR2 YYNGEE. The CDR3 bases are TGTGCCAGCAGCGGTTTGGGACAGATGGCCTATGGCTACACCTTC. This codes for CASSGLGQMAYGYTF.